This TCR beta chain was retrieved from a study of blood T cell repertoires in COVID-19. In the study overall: COVID-19 samples collected from the United States, Italy and Spain covered acute and convalescent phases.

Per the original methods: Using reference gene primer amplification, nucleated cell counts were estimated. The assay was immunoSEQ multiplex PCR, and TCRdb's table has in-frame clones only and misses some. D and trimming were read from the DNA, whereas the V and J calls and clone size are those reported in that table. The repertoire has fewer than 70,000 clones, over 75% of them found once; the top ten carry 2.5% to 3%. Per the germline V gene, CDR1 is SQVTM and CDR2 is ANQGSEA. With 4 bases clipped from V and 11 bases from J, the junction kept 7 bases outside the gene matches. There are 11 residues in the CDR3. This clone has a handful of counts.

The chain uses TRBV29-1 and TRBJ1-1; the match to TRBD1 covers 7 bases. Sequenced material: peripheral blood. This sequence originates from an elderly man with acute or convalescent COVID-19. The CDR3 DNA reads as TGCAGCGTTGCAAGGGGGCGCGAGGCTTTCTTT. Encoded protein: CSVARGREAFF.